This TCR beta chain was captured in a study of naive and memory T cell subsets. Study findings and constraints: A few larger clonotypes appeared in naive repertoires, especially CD8, possibly memory cells re-expressing CD45RA.

This clonotype was detected many times. Its antigen remains unidentified. The beta constant-region primer was an equimolar mix of two oligonucleotides covering TRBC1 and TRBC2. Four rounds of PCR amplified the ligated cDNA using nested alpha and beta constant-region primers plus SP2. MiXCR was run by TCRdb on the UMI-ligation and nested PCR reads, yielding one entry per CDR3 protein. The data show about 150,000 distinct CDR3 sequences, with roughly 22% seen just once and 0.085% to 0.11% held by the top ten. Per germline, CDR1 SQVTM and CDR2 ANQGSEA. The CDR3 length is 16 residues. V lost 5 bases and J 0 bases, leaving 18 bases between the germline ends.

The TCR sequence derives from a human donor in good health. V is TRBV29-1 and J is TRBJ2-3; D uncertain. Sequenced sample: naive CD4+ T cells from blood. CDR3 region: CSVSILPAVSTDTQYF. In DNA, the CDR3 is TGCAGCGTTTCAATTCTTCCAGCAGTTAGCACAGATACGCAGTATTTT.